This is a list of T cell receptor beta chains from one sample in a study of primary melanoma T cells and metastatic recurrence. Data came from immunoSEQ multiplex PCR; TCRdb stores just in-frame clones and leaves some out. Of roughly 1,200 clones listed, about four fifths are singletons. Specimen: melanoma tumor tissue. These receptors were taken from a human donor with melanoma. Both conserved end residues are trimmed from each CDR3. The order of the fields is J gene, V gene, CDR3 protein.

j_call: TRBJ1-1; v_call: TRBV6-8; cdr3_aa: ASNTGGDEAF
j_call: TRBJ1-1; v_call: TRBV14; cdr3_aa: ASSQNMNTEAF
j_call: TRBJ1-4; v_call: TRBV11-3; cdr3_aa: ASSSRGPGEKLF
j_call: TRBJ2-5; v_call: TRBV19; cdr3_aa: ASSSSGIQETQY
j_call: TRBJ1-1; v_call: TRBV6-8; cdr3_aa: ASSYSKPNTEAF
j_call: TRBJ1-1; v_call: TRBV6-8; cdr3_aa: ASSRGTGVMNTEAF
j_call: TRBJ1-3; v_call: TRBV19; cdr3_aa: ASSISAGDSGNTIY
j_call: TRBJ2-2; v_call: TRBV12-5; cdr3_aa: ASGLGQGGTGELF
j_call: TRBJ2-7; v_call: TRBV18; cdr3_aa: ASSPNRGNTGYSYEQY
j_call: TRBJ1-3; v_call: TRBV5-1; cdr3_aa: ASSPTGTGYGNTIY
j_call: TRBJ2-1; v_call: TRBV5-1; cdr3_aa: ASSLGYSYNEQF
j_call: TRBJ2-7; v_call: TRBV19; cdr3_aa: ASSITTSGLYEQY
j_call: TRBJ2-7; v_call: TRBV18; cdr3_aa: ASSPPLAGNNEQY
j_call: TRBJ2-7; v_call: TRBV19; cdr3_aa: ASSPAGGQGVYEQY
j_call: TRBJ2-7; v_call: TRBV11-3; cdr3_aa: ASSFSGGSYEQY
j_call: TRBJ2-3; v_call: TRBV11-3; cdr3_aa: ASSFKGLAGGELSTDTQY
j_call: TRBJ1-5; v_call: TRBV6-8; cdr3_aa: ASSPSTGGINQPQH
j_call: TRBJ1-1; v_call: TRBV25-1; cdr3_aa: ASSGHGGPANTEAF
j_call: TRBJ2-2; v_call: TRBV15; cdr3_aa: ATSRDAASGNTGELF
j_call: TRBJ2-5; v_call: TRBV9; cdr3_aa: ASSVSGQETQY
j_call: TRBJ2-1; v_call: TRBV7-4; cdr3_aa: ASSPGPNNEQF
j_call: TRBJ2-1; v_call: TRBV10-1; cdr3_aa: ASSESPVSNEQF
j_call: TRBJ2-3; v_call: TRBV10-3; cdr3_aa: ASSEGPAGADTQY
j_call: TRBJ2-1; v_call: TRBV29-1; cdr3_aa: SVYPRTANIEGEQF
j_call: TRBJ2-1; v_call: TRBV19; cdr3_aa: ASNSGGRVMGEQF
j_call: TRBJ1-2; v_call: TRBV19; cdr3_aa: ASRPGTGVDYGYT
j_call: TRBJ2-3; v_call: TRBV11-3; cdr3_aa: ASSFPDPFSGGGDTQY
j_call: TRBJ1-1; v_call: TRBV6-8; cdr3_aa: ASRNPPNTEAF
j_call: TRBJ1-1; v_call: TRBV19; cdr3_aa: ASRSPGNTEAF
j_call: TRBJ2-1; v_call: TRBV19; cdr3_aa: ASAQQGKINEQF
j_call: TRBJ2-2; v_call: TRBV15; cdr3_aa: ATSRDSLAGLTGELF
j_call: TRBJ2-6; v_call: TRBV29-1; cdr3_aa: SVELQGGGANVLT
j_call: TRBJ1-5; v_call: TRBV18; cdr3_aa: ASSPDSSLPQH
j_call: TRBJ2-7; v_call: TRBV6-8; cdr3_aa: ASRNIAPGHEQY
j_call: TRBJ2-4; v_call: TRBV12-5; cdr3_aa: ASGLATTGTKNIQY
j_call: TRBJ1-1; v_call: TRBV19; cdr3_aa: ATRTGTVPNTEAF
j_call: TRBJ2-1; v_call: TRBV16; cdr3_aa: ASSSRVVRAPYNEQF
j_call: TRBJ1-5; v_call: TRBV30; cdr3_aa: AYTTSGSNQPQH
j_call: TRBJ1-2; v_call: TRBV11-3; cdr3_aa: ASSLAGRAYGYT
j_call: TRBJ1-3; v_call: TRBV29-1; cdr3_aa: SGQTSGNTIY